This T cell receptor beta chain was sequenced in a study of identical twins. Whole-study results and caveats: Cord blood beta clonotypes that were abundant carried fewer insertions, and memory repertoires showed no such trend. Out-of-frame alpha sequences shared by twins were enriched for low generation probability.

In regard to this clonotype: The antigen is not known.

MiXCR, applied by TCRdb to the 5' RACE reads, yields one record per CDR3 protein. Of some 570,000 distinct CDR3 sequences listed, approximately 20% are singletons. Germline V lookup: CDR1 MGHRA, CDR2 YSYEKL. The ends lost 3 bases at V and 4 bases at J; junction bases unmatched: 12. This CDR3 comprises 17 residues. The same data also went into a second study, on yellow fever vaccine responses in identical twins.

The origin of this receptor is a woman aged 18-35 years in good health. V is TRBV4-1 and J is TRBJ2-1, with 7 bases matching TRBD1. Sequenced material: CD4+ T cells sorted from blood. CDR3 in amino acids: CASSHLRMGQRYNEQFF. For the CDR3, the DNA is TGCGCCAGCAGCCACCTGAGGATGGGACAGAGATACAATGAGCAGTTCTTC.